The present T cell receptor beta chain was sequenced within a study of OX40 agonist ivuxolimab in advanced cancers. The table lists this clone with a count of one. V was pared by 4 bases and J by 6 bases, with 5 bases of the junction left unmatched. Per germline, CDR1 MNHNS and CDR2 SASEGT. The CDR3 loop spans 14 amino acids. Libraries were prepared by immunoSEQ multiplex PCR; TCRdb keeps only in-frame clonotypes and omits some of them. The sample has fewer than 30,000 clones; 81% are singletons. This TCR came from an adult with an advanced solid tumor such as melanoma, head and neck, liver or kidney cancer. The chain links TRBV6-1 to TRBJ2-1; 8 nucleotides align to TRBD2. Sequences were derived from CD4+ or CD8+ T cells sorted from blood, sampled in a trial of the OX40 agonist ivuxolimab. The CDR3 region has the DNA TGTGCCAGCAGTGGCCTAGCGGGTCTCAATGAGCAGTTCTTC. Translating it yields CASSGLAGLNEQFF.